Presented here are 5 T cell receptor beta chains from one specimen sequenced in a study of graft-versus-host responses after intestinal transplantation. Their recognized antigens are unknown. Produced via immunoSEQ multiplex PCR; TCRdb's table is partial and in-frame only. Of over 80,000 clones listed, 91% are singletons. This material consisted of unstimulated CD4+ T cells sorted from spleen or lymph node cells, taken before transplant. These receptors were taken from a human donor who was the organ donor for an intestinal transplant.

The J gene is TRBJ1-1, the V gene TRBV19; D remains ambiguous. V was cut by 0 bases and J by 7 bases, with 12 bases left in between. The CDR3 contains 14 residues. Germline V gene lookup returns CDR1 LNHDA and CDR2 SQIVND (reference sequence). The CDR3 DNA reads as TGTGCCAGTAGTATAGATTGGGCAGACTATGAAGCTTTCTTT. Its translation: CASSIDWADYEAFF.

The chain is built from TRBV7-9 and TRBJ1-6; perhaps TRBD1 as D (5 bases). The CDR3 has 13 amino acids. With 3 bases removed from V and 6 bases from J, the gap between germline ends came to 6 bases. In germline, CDR1 is SEHNR, CDR2 FQNEAQ (reference sequence). The CDR3 sequence: CASSLQGNSPLHF. CDR3 nucleotide sequence: TGTGCCAGCAGCTTGCAGGGTAATTCACCCCTCCACTTT.

The chain combines TRBV4-2 with TRBJ2-2; 7 bases fit TRBD1. Germline V lookup: CDR1 LGHNA, CDR2 YNFKEQ. CDR3 length: 17 amino acids. Trimming removed 3 bases from V and 5 bases from J; junction bases left unmatched: 12. The CDR3 coding sequence is TGTGCCAGCAGCCACGGAGACCAGGGGGTAGGAACCGGGGAGCTGTTTTTT. Its translation: CASSHGDQGVGTGELFF.

The chain carries TRBV5-6 and TRBJ1-2; 12 nucleotides align to TRBD1. V dropped 4 bases and J dropped 6; count of bases not matched to a gene: 4. The germline gives CDR1 SGHDT, CDR2 YYEEEE. This CDR3 has 14 residues. The CDR3 nucleotides read TGTGCCAGCAGCGGGGACAGGGGGCGCGATGGCTACACCTTC. Translated: CASSGDRGRDGYTF.

The CDR3 DNA reads as TGTGCCAGCTCGCCAGGGGAGAGCTATGGCTACACCTTC. It yields the protein CASSPGESYGYTF. The chain couples TRBV18 to TRBJ1-2; weak D call: TRBD1 (6 bases). Trimming removed 6 bases from V and 4 bases from J, with 12 bases in between. The V gene's germline CDR1 is KGHSH and CDR2 LQKENI. There are 13 residues in the CDR3.